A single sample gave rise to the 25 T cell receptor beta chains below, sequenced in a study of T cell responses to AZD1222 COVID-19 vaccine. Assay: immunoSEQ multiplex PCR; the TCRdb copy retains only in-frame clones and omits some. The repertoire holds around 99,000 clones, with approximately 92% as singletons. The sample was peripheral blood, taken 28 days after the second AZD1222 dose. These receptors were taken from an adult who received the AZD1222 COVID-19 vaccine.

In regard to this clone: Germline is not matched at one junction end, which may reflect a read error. The CDR3 DNA reads as TGTGCCACCAGGGATTCGGGACAGATGAACACTGAAGCTTTCTTT. It specifies CATRDSGQMNTEAFF. The chain employs TRBV24-1 and TRBJ1-1; the match to TRBD1 covers 7 bases. Germline V gene sequence: CDR1 KGHDR, CDR2 SFDVKD. This CDR3 contains 15 residues.

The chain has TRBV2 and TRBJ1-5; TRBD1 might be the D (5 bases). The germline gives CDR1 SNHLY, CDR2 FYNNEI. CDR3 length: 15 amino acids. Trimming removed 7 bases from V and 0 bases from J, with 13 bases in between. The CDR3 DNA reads TGTGCCAGCATGATTGGGGGGAATAGCAATCAGCCCCAGCATTTT. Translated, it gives CASMIGGNSNQPQHF. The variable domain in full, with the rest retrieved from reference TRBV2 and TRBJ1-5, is EPEVTQTPSHQVTQMGQEVILRCVPISNHLYFYWYRQILGQKVEFLVSFYNNEISEKSEIFDDQFSVERPDGSNFTLKIRSTKLEDSAMYFCASMIGGNSNQPQHFGDGTRLSIL.

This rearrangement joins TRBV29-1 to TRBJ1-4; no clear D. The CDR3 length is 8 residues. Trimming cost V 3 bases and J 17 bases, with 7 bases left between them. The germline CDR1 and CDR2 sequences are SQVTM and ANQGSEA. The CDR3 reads CSVDDGFF. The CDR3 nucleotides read TGCAGCGTTGATGATGGCTTTTTT.

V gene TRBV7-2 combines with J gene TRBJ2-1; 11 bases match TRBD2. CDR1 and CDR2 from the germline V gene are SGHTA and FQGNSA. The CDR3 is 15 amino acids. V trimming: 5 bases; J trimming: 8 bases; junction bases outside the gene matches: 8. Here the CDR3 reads CASSATSGRFDEQFF. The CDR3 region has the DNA TGTGCCAGCAGCGCAACTAGCGGGAGATTCGATGAGCAGTTCTTC.

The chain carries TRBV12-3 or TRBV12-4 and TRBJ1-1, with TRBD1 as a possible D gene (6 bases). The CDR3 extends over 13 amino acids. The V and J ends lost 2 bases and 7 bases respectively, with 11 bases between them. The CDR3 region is CASSLLETGEAFF. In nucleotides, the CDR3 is TGTGCCAGCAGTTTACTAGAGACAGGTGAAGCTTTCTTT.

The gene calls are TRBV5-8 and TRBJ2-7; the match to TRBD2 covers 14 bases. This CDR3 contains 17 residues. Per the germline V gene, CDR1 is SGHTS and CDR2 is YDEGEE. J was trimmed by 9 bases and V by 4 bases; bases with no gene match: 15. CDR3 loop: CASSRQLGLAGAAGQYF. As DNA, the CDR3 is TGTGCCAGCAGCCGTCAGCTGGGACTAGCGGGAGCGGCAGGGCAGTACTTC.

The CDR3 sequence: CASSLVGGLQFF. The DNA for the CDR3 is TGTGCCAGCAGCTTGGTAGGGGGCCTGCAGTTCTTC. The chain links TRBV5-6 to TRBJ2-1; 7 bases line up with TRBD1. The ends lost 0 bases at V and 12 bases at J; junction bases unmatched: 3. This CDR3 has 12 amino acids. The germline V gene encodes CDR1 SGHDT and CDR2 YYEEEE.

For the CDR3, the DNA is TGTGCCAGCAGACTGACAGGGGCTCAGCCCCAGCATTTT. The encoded protein is CASRLTGAQPQHF. This chain joins TRBV6-4 and TRBJ1-5; 8 nucleotides match TRBD1. The CDR3 totals 13 residues. CDR1 and CDR2 (germline): MRHNA, SNTAGT. J was trimmed by 6 bases and V by 6 bases; bases with no gene match: 4.

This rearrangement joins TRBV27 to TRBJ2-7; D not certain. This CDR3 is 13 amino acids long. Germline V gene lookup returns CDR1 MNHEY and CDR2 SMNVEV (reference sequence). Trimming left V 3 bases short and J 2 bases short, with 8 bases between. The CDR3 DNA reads TGTGCCAGCAGTTTTCAGACAACCTACGAGCAGTACTTC. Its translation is CASSFQTTYEQYF.

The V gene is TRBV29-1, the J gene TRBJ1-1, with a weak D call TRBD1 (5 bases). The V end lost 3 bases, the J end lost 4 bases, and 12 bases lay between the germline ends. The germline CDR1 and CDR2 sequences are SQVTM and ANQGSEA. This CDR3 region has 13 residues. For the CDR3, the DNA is TGCAGCGTTGAGTCCAGGGCGGGCACTGAAGCTTTCTTT. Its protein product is CSVESRAGTEAFF.

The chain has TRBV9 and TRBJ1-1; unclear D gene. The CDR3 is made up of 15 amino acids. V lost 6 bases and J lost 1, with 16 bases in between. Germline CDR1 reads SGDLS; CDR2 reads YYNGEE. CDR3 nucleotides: TGTGCCAGCACCCGGACGGGGTCGTGGAACACTGAAGCTTTCTTT. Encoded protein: CASTRTGSWNTEAFF.

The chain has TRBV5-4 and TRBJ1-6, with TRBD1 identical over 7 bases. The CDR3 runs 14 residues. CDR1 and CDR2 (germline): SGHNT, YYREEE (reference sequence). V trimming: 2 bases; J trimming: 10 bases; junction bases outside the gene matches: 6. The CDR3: CASSLQGRRSPLHF. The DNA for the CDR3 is TGTGCCAGCAGCTTACAGGGGAGGAGGTCACCCCTCCACTTT.

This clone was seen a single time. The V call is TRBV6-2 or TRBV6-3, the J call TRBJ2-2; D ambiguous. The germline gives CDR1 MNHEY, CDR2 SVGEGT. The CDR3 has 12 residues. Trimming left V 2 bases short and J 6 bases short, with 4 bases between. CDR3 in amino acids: CASSYPSGELFF. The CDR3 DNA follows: TGTGCCAGCAGTTACCCATCCGGGGAGCTGTTTTTT.

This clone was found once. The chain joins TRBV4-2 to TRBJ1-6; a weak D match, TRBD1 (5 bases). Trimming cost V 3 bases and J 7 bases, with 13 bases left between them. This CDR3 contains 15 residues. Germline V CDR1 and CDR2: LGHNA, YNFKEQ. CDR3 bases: TGTGCCAGCAGCCAGGTGTTGGGGGGGAATTCACCCCTCCACTTT. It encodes CASSQVLGGNSPLHF.

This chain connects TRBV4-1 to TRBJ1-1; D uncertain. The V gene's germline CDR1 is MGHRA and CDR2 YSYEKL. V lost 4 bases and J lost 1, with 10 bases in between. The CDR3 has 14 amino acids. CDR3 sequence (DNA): TGCGCCAGCAGCCCGACCTTCCGGAACACTGAAGCTTTCTTT. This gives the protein CASSPTFRNTEAFF.

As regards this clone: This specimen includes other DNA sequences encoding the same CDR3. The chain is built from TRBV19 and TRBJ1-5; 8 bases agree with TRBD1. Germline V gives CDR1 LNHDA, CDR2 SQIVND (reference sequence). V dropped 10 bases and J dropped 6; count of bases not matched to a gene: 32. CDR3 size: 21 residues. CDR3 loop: CAIIIYLPRQGMSRTGQPQHF. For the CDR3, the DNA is TGTGCCATTATTATATATTTACCACGACAGGGGATGTCGAGGACGGGTCAGCCCCAGCATTTT. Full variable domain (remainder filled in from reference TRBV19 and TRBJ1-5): DGGITQSPKYLFRKEGQNVTLSCEQNLNHDAMYWYRQDPGQGLRLIYYSQIVNDFQKGDIAEGYSVSREKKESFPLTVTSAQKNPTAFYLCAIIIYLPRQGMSRTGQPQHFGDGTRLSIL.

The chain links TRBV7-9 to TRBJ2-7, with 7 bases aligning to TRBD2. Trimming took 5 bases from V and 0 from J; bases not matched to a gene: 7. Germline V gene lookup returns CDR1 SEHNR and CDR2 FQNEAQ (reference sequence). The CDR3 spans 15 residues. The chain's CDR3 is CASSRSGAGSYEQYF. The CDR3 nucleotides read TGTGCCAGCAGCCGAAGCGGGGCGGGCTCCTACGAGCAGTACTTC.

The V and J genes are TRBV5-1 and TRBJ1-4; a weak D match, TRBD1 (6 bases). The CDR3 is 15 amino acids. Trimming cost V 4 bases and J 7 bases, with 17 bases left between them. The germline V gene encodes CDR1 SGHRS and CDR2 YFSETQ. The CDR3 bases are TGCGCCAGCAGCCGGGCGGACAGTCTCGGTGAAAAACTGTTTTTT. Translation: CASSRADSLGEKLFF.

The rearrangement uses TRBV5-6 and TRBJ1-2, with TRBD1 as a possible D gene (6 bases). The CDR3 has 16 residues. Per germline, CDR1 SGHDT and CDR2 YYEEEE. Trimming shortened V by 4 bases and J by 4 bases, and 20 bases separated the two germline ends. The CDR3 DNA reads TGTGCCAGCAGCCCCCAAAGACAGGTGGTAGTCTATGGCTACACCTTC. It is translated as CASSPQRQVVVYGYTF.

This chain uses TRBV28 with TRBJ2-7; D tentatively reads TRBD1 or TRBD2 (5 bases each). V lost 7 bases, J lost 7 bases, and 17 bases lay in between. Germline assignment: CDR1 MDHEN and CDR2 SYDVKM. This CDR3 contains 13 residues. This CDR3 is CASTPLGVGEQYF. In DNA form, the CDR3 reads TGTGCCAGCACCCCCTTGGGGGTTGGAGAGCAGTACTTC.

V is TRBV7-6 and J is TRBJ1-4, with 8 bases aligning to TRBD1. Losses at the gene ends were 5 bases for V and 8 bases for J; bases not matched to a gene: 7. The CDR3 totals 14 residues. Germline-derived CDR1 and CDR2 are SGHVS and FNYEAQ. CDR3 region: CASSDGQGNEKLFF. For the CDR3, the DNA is TGTGCCAGCAGCGACGGACAGGGAAACGAAAAACTGTTTTTT.

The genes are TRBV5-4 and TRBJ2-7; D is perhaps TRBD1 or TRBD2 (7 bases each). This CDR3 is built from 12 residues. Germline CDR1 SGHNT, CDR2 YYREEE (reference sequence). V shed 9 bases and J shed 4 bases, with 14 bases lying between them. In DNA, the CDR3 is TGTGCCACGCAGGGGGAGGGGTACGAGCAGTACTTC. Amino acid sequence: CATQGEGYEQYF.

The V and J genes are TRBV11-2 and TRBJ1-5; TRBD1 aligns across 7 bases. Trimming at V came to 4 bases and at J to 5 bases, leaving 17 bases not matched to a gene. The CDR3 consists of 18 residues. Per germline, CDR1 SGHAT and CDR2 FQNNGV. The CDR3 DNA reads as TGTGCCAGCAGCTCCGGAGGACAGGTTCGCCGTGGGGATCAGCCCCAGCATTTT. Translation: CASSSGGQVRRGDQPQHF.

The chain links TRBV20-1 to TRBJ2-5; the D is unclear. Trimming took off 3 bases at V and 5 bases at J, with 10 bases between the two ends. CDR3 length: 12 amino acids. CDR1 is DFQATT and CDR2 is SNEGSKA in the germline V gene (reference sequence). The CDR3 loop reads CSASDRGETQYF. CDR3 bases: TGCAGTGCTAGTGACCGCGGTGAGACCCAGTACTTC.

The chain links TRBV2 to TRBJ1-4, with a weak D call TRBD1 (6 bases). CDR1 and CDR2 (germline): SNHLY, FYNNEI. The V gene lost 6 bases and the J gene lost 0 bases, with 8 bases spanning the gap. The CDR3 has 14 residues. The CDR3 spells CASRQGPTNEKLFF. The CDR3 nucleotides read TGTGCCAGCAGACAGGGTCCAACTAATGAAAAACTGTTTTTT.